This T cell receptor beta chain was identified in a study of blood T cell repertoires in COVID-19. Study-wide context: T cells, B-cell-depleted T cells, or PBMCs provided the cDNA or gDNA that served as material.

Original handling: Cell counts per sample came from amplifying reference gene primers. Here immunoSEQ multiplex PCR was the method, and the copy in TCRdb shows in-frame clones only, minus some. V, J and clone size derive from that table, while D and trimming were established from the DNA sequence. The sample yields 430,000 or so clones, approximately 90% seen once. Looked up from germline, CDR1 is MNHEY and CDR2 is SVGEGT. CDR3 length equals 15 residues. Trimming removed 4 bases from V and 5 bases from J; junction bases left unmatched: 3. Individuals drawn from about 26 US areas were roughly 18 to 89 years old. Participants reported their clinical history, and cohort assignment relied on those reports.

The chain uses TRBV6-2 or TRBV6-3 and TRBJ2-5; 14 bases are shared with TRBD2. This sequence was found in a woman aged 40 to 50 who had recovered from COVID-19. The sequencing sample was made of PBMCs or T cells enriched from blood (not recorded which). The CDR3 bases are TGTGCCAGCAGTTCCGGGACTAGCGGGAGCGAGACCCAGTACTTC. It specifies CASSSGTSGSETQYF.